A selection of T cell receptor beta chains follows, all from one sample in a study of cytomegalovirus exposure and HLA in healthy donors. Only in-frame clones appear in the TCRdb table, and some are missing; sequencing was by immunoSEQ multiplex PCR. Here the sample spans under 400,000 clones, approximately 86% being singletons. Sequenced: PBMCs. All receptors come from a young man in good health and CMV-seronegative. The CDR3 runs from the conserved cysteine through the conserved F or W. The order of the fields is J gene, CDR3 length, V gene, CDR3 protein.

TRBJ2-2 | 15 | TRBV9 | CASSVEGADTGELFF
TRBJ1-1 | 15 | TRBV30 | CAWSVAPQGDTEAFF
TRBJ2-7 | 13 | TRBV4-2 | CASSQDISYEQYF
TRBJ2-2 | 17 | TRBV30 | CAWSVRGTGRITGELFF
TRBJ1-6 | 12 | TRBV30 | CALGRVNSPLHF
TRBJ2-7 | 13 | TRBV25-1 | CASSVGADYEQYF
TRBJ2-7 | 16 | TRBV7-9 | CASSLAPGTGIYEQYF
TRBJ1-1 | 15 | TRBV5-4 | CASSLPRTGVPEAFF
TRBJ1-2 | 17 | TRBV4-3 | CASSQDRTAALNYGYTF
TRBJ2-3 | 17 | TRBV28 | CASSLSGRGGPTDTQYF
TRBJ1-4 | 16 | TRBV27 | CASSPAGAPSNEKLFF
TRBJ1-4 | 16 | TRBV12-5 | CASGLTPLGAHEKLFF
TRBJ2-5 | 13 | TRBV27 | CASSLDRKETQYF
TRBJ1-6 | 16 | TRBV4-1 | CASRGTGGLSDSPLHF
TRBJ2-1 | 15 | TRBV4-1 | CASSQEGARNNEQFF
TRBJ1-1 | 14 | TRBV19 | CASSAIGRGTEAFF
TRBJ2-2 | 14 | TRBV5-1 | CASNGGSNTGELFF
TRBJ2-6 | 17 | TRBV27 | CASSEFTGISGANVLTF
TRBJ1-3 | 14 | TRBV5-1 | CASRSYDRGNTIYF
TRBJ2-3 | 16 | TRBV11-2 | CASSSHFGGGTDTQYF
TRBJ2-7 | 14 | TRBV27 | CASSLSSGPYEQYF
TRBJ2-7 | 14 | TRBV7-2 | CASSLGGSNYEQYF
TRBJ2-1 | 15 | TRBV4-1 | CASSQEGRLDHEQFF
TRBJ1-6 | 14 | TRBV30 | CAWSVGGASSPLHF
TRBJ2-7 | 15 | TRBV27 | CASSLLGQGNYEQYF
TRBJ1-1 | 13 | TRBV5-8 | CASSLVRYTEAFF
TRBJ2-3 | 15 | TRBV9 | CASSVGPLTVDTQYF
TRBJ1-3 | 15 | TRBV5-1 | CASSRTGDPGNTIYF
TRBJ2-1 | 16 | TRBV7-9 | CASRPTGQGRGNEQFF
TRBJ2-1 | 13 | TRBV18 | CASSPPNRGKEFF
TRBJ1-2 | 14 | TRBV2 | CASSEGQTYYGYTF
TRBJ1-2 | 15 | TRBV11-2 | CASSLSGTGWYGYTF
TRBJ1-2 | 12 | TRBV19 | CASSIETGGYTF
TRBJ2-3 | 16 | TRBV9 | CASSPNRGSSTDTQYF
TRBJ2-3 | 13 | TRBV5-5 | CASSLGWSDTQYF
TRBJ1-5 | 12 | TRBV2 | CASSEGGREGLF
TRBJ1-1 | 14 | TRBV4-3 | CASSHGRVATEAFF
TRBJ1-5 | 14 | TRBV6-1 | CASSSTGGTKPQHF
TRBJ1-1 | 13 | TRBV29-1 | CSVVDRRRTEAFF